Listed below are T cell receptor beta chains from one sample, sequenced in a study of post-analysis software for immune sequencing data. TCRdb redid the calling of the PCR reads with MiXCR, one entry per CDR3 protein. The repertoire holds some 260,000 distinct CDR3 sequences, with 35% to 40% as singletons. The specimen was blood. The receptors were sampled from a girl aged 10 to 17 with multiple sclerosis. CDR3s include the opening cysteine and the closing phenylalanine or tryptophan. D genes are given only for firm matches. Size values are once, few and many counts, or a class for expanded clones, and some rows have none.

cdr3_nt cdr3_aa j_call d_call v_call clone_size
TGTGCCAGCAGCTTAGAGGTGCGGCGTAGAAACATTCAGTACTTC CASSLEVRRRNIQYF TRBJ2-4 - TRBV7-2 -
TGCGCCAGCACATGGGGACAGGGAAACTATGGCTACACCTTC CASTWGQGNYGYTF TRBJ1-2 TRBD1 TRBV5-1 many
TGTGCCAGCAGCTTAGTCCAGCGGGAGGACGAGCAGTACTTC CASSLVQREDEQYF TRBJ2-7 TRBD2 TRBV7-2 -
TGTGCCAGCAGCTTAAACGGGGCCGGTGAGCAGTTCTTC CASSLNGAGEQFF TRBJ2-1 - TRBV7-2 many
TGCGCCAGCAGCTCCCGGGGACTAGCGGACGAGCAGTACTTC CASSSRGLADEQYF TRBJ2-7 TRBD2 TRBV5-1 few
TGCAGTGCTAGAGACTACCAGGGGGGGCCGACCTACAATGAGCAGTTCTTC CSARDYQGGPTYNEQFF TRBJ2-1 - TRBV20-1 many
TGTGCCAGCACAATTACGAGGCCCCAGAACACTGAAGCTTTCTTT CASTITRPQNTEAFF TRBJ1-1 - TRBV27 few
TGTGCCAGCAGAATGAACACTGAAGCTTTCTTT CASRMNTEAFF TRBJ1-1 - TRBV6-4 many
TGTGCCAGCAGTCTCAGGGTAGATACGCAGTATTTT CASSLRVDTQYF TRBJ2-3 - TRBV28 many
TGTGCCAGCAGTGACGGGAGCACCGGGGAGCTGTTTTTT CASSDGSTGELFF TRBJ2-2 - TRBV6-4 many
TGCAGCGTTCCTGGGTCAGGGGGAGAGACCCAGTACTTC CSVPGSGGETQYF TRBJ2-5 TRBD1 TRBV29-1 many
TGTGCCAGCAGCGGAGCACGGTTGAACACTGAAGCTTTCTTT CASSGARLNTEAFF TRBJ1-1 - TRBV6-6 many
TGCGCCAGCAGCTTGAGGACAGGGATTGGCTACACCTTC CASSLRTGIGYTF TRBJ1-2 TRBD1 TRBV5-1 -
TGTGCTTTAGGGGGGTTTTACAATGAGCAGTTCTTC CALGGFYNEQFF TRBJ2-1 - TRBV30 many
TGTGCCAGCAGTGGAGGCGCCGTTTGGGGGGGCGAGCAGTACTTC CASSGGAVWGGEQYF TRBJ2-7 TRBD2 TRBV2 many
TGTGCCAGCAGCTCTGAGTCCGGGACTGGCTACGAGCAGTACTTC CASSSESGTGYEQYF TRBJ2-7 - TRBV7-2 many
TGTGCCAGCAGCTTTCGCGGTGGGCGGGTCAATGAGCAGTTCTTC CASSFRGGRVNEQFF TRBJ2-1 - TRBV5-6 many
TGTGCCAGCAGCCCGGGGTGGGGTTATAATTCACCCCTCCACTTT CASSPGWGYNSPLHF TRBJ1-6 - TRBV5-5 many
TGTGCCAGCAGTTACCCGGCGGGAGCCTGGTTCTTC CASSYPAGAWFF TRBJ2-1 TRBD2 TRBV6-2/TRBV6-3 many
TGTGCCTGCACCCCAGTGCTAGCCAAAAACATTCAGTACTTC CACTPVLAKNIQYF TRBJ2-4 - TRBV30 -
TGTGCCAGCGCCAGGGTGGGGTTTGAAAAACTGTTTTTT CASARVGFEKLFF TRBJ1-4 - TRBV6-1 -
TGTGCCAGCACGTCCGGTAACTATGGCTACACCTTC CASTSGNYGYTF TRBJ1-2 - TRBV6-6 many
TGTGCCAGCAGGGAGCCCCAGGGCACTGAAGCTTTCTTT CASREPQGTEAFF TRBJ1-1 - TRBV25-1 -
TGTGCCAGCAGCTTACGGACTAGCGGACAAGAGACCCAGTACTTC CASSLRTSGQETQYF TRBJ2-5 TRBD2 TRBV7-9 -
TGTGCCAGCAGCTTAGCGGGCCCGGAGACCCAGTACTTC CASSLAGPETQYF TRBJ2-5 - TRBV7-2 many
TGCAGTGCTAACCCAGAACTAGCGCGAGCCAAAAACATTCAGTACTTC CSANPELARAKNIQYF TRBJ2-4 TRBD2 TRBV20-1 many
TGCGCCAGCAGTGATTTGGGGACAGGGATCGAGCAGTACTTC CASSDLGTGIEQYF TRBJ2-7 TRBD1 TRBV10-2 -
TGCGCCAGCAGCTTCGACAGCTATGGCTACACCTTC CASSFDSYGYTF TRBJ1-2 - TRBV5-1 many
TGCAGTGCTTGTCTTGAGGGAGGAACTGAAGCTTTCTTT CSACLEGGTEAFF TRBJ1-1 - TRBV20-1 -
TGTGCCATCGCTTTGACCAGGGGGAGGACAGATGCGCAGTATTTT CAIALTRGRTDAQYF TRBJ2-3 - TRBV12-3/TRBV12-4 -
TGCGCCAGCAGCCAAGCGGCTAGATCAGCCACCAATGAGCAGTTCTTC CASSQAARSATNEQFF TRBJ2-1 - TRBV4-1 many
TGCAGTGCCAAACTAGCGGGGGGTCCGAAAACCTACAATGAGCAGTTCTTC CSAKLAGGPKTYNEQFF TRBJ2-1 TRBD2 TRBV20-1 -
TGTGCCAGCAGCTTAGTTGGAGGAGGTAGCGGGGAGTACAATGAGCAGTTCTTC CASSLVGGGSGEYNEQFF TRBJ2-1 TRBD2 TRBV7-8 -
TGTGCCAGCAGCGTAGGGGGGACAGGGAGCGACGAGCAGTACTTC CASSVGGTGSDEQYF TRBJ2-7 TRBD1 TRBV9 -
TGTGCCACCAGTGATCCCCCGGGGACTAGCGGGCCGATAGATACGCAGTATTTT CATSDPPGTSGPIDTQYF TRBJ2-3 TRBD2 TRBV24-1 -
TGTGCCAGCAGCTTAGGAAGCGGGGGGAACACTGAAGCTTTCTTT CASSLGSGGNTEAFF TRBJ1-1 - TRBV11-2 few
TGTGCCAGCAGCTGGCCGGGACAGGGGGACTATGGCTACACCTTC CASSWPGQGDYGYTF TRBJ1-2 TRBD1 TRBV7-2 -
TGCAGTGCTAGGGCTGGCGGGGTCTCACAAGAGACCCAGTACTTC CSARAGGVSQETQYF TRBJ2-5 - TRBV20-1 few
TGTGCCAGCAGTTCAAGACAGGGCCTTCCGAACACTGAAGCTTTCTTT CASSSRQGLPNTEAFF TRBJ1-1 TRBD1 TRBV27 -
TGTGCCAGCAGCCCTGGACTAGCGGCAAGAGAGACCCAGTACTTC CASSPGLAARETQYF TRBJ2-5 TRBD2 TRBV7-6 many
TGTGCCAGCAGTTTCCCCCGGCTAGCGGGAGTGGGGACCGGGGAGCTGTTTTTT CASSFPRLAGVGTGELFF TRBJ2-2 TRBD2 TRBV12-3/TRBV12-4 -
TGTGCCAGCAGTTTAAGCGGGGCGAGCTCCTACGAGCAGTACTTC CASSLSGASSYEQYF TRBJ2-7 TRBD2 TRBV7-2 -
TGCAGTGCTAGGACGACTAGCGGGGGGGACCACGAGCAGTACTTC CSARTTSGGDHEQYF TRBJ2-7 TRBD2 TRBV20-1 -
TGTGCCAGCAGGGAAACCGGGACCTACATCGGTCAGCCCCAGCATTTT CASRETGTYIGQPQHF TRBJ1-5 - TRBV28 -
TGTGCCAGCAGCCAAGATCACCAACTCATTAACTATGGCTACACCTTC CASSQDHQLINYGYTF TRBJ1-2 - TRBV4-2 many
TGCAGTGCTAGAGGGGCGGCGCCTTATACAGATACGCAGTATTTT CSARGAAPYTDTQYF TRBJ2-3 - TRBV20-1 many
TGTGCCAGCTCAAGAGGGGGGTTGTCACCCCTCCACTTT CASSRGGLSPLHF TRBJ1-6 - TRBV9 -
TGTGCCAGCGTGCCCGGGACAGGGGCTTACAATGAGCAGTTCTTC CASVPGTGAYNEQFF TRBJ2-1 TRBD1 TRBV7-2 -
TGCGCCAGCAGCCAGGAGGACTACACAGATACGCAGTATTTT CASSQEDYTDTQYF TRBJ2-3 - TRBV4-1 many
TGTGCCAGCTCACCGATAGGGGCCACTGAAGCTTTCTTT CASSPIGATEAFF TRBJ1-1 - TRBV18 many
TGCAGCGTTCGGGGGGCCTATGGCTACACCTTC CSVRGAYGYTF TRBJ1-2 - TRBV29-1 many
TGTGCCAGCAGCGCGAGTTCGCCCGGGGAGCTGTTTTTT CASSASSPGELFF TRBJ2-2 - TRBV14 few
TGTGCCACCAGCAGAGATCGGACTAGCGGCTCCTACAATGAGCAGTTCTTC CATSRDRTSGSYNEQFF TRBJ2-1 TRBD2 TRBV15 many
TGTGCCAGCAGCCAAGAGCGGGGCTTCTACGAGCAGTACTTC CASSQERGFYEQYF TRBJ2-7 - TRBV14 -
TGTGCCAGCAGTTCCTACGGGGGTATCACAGATACGCAGTATTTT CASSSYGGITDTQYF TRBJ2-3 - TRBV7-2 many